This TCR beta chain stems from a study of blood T cells in healthy people across ages. General study points: With naive T cell percentage, TCR beta diversity showed a strong correlation.

CDR1 is SNHLY, CDR2 FYNNEI, per germline. The CDR3 length is 14 residues. The junction had 15 bases not matched to a gene; V was cut back by 8 bases and J by 11 bases. Using a J-beta primer mix together with a sample-barcoded 5' primer, a second PCR was run for about 6 to 11 cycles. One entry per CDR3 protein results from TCRdb running MiXCR on the 5' RACE reads. This table holds about 1,400,000 distinct CDR3 sequences, around 42% found once. Points on this clonotype: Its antigen is undetermined.

Extraction of total RNA produced a minimum of 6 micrograms from each sample. Material: blood. This chain joins TRBV2 and TRBJ2-5; 9 nucleotides match TRBD2. This sequence originates from a woman between 18 and 29 years old in good health. CDR3 in DNA: TGTGCCAGCCTCAGGACTAGCGAGGGCTATGAGCAGTACTTC. It is translated as CASLRTSEGYEQYF.